This is a list of T cell receptor beta chains from one sample in a study of read filtering for tumor transcriptome and immune sequencing. TCRdb redid the calling of the reads with MiXCR, one entry per CDR3 protein. The table has approximately 93,000 distinct CDR3 sequences, roughly 21% seen once. The material sequenced was a population of CD138-negative cells sorted from bone marrow. These receptors were obtained from a donor aged 40 or over with multiple myeloma. Each CDR3 is given with its conserved first and last residue. The order of the fields is D gene, clone size, V gene, J gene, CDR3 DNA, CDR3 protein. A D gene is named only where the DNA matches it firmly. Size values are once, few and many counts, or a class for expanded clones, and some rows have none.

-	many	TRBV4-2	TRBJ1-6	TGTGCCAGCAGCCTACCCCAGGAGGATAATTCACCCCTCCACTTT	CASSLPQEDNSPLHF
-	-	TRBV5-1	TRBJ2-5	TGCGCCAGCAGCTCGTGGTCGGCGGTGGAGGAGACCCAGTACTTC	CASSSWSAVEETQYF
-	-	TRBV5-1	TRBJ2-5	TGCGCCAGCAGCTTGGTCGCTAGTCCAGAAGAGACCCAGTACTTC	CASSLVASPEETQYF
-	-	TRBV29-1	TRBJ1-5	TGCAGCGTTGGAGGGGAGAATCAGCCCCAGCATTTT	CSVGGENQPQHF
-	many	TRBV7-9	TRBJ2-7	TGTGCCAGCAGCCCCGGCCCCGCGGGGAACGAGCAGTACTTC	CASSPGPAGNEQYF
-	many	TRBV12-3/TRBV12-4	TRBJ1-1	TGTGCCAGCAGTTTAGAGGGGAGGACTGAAGCTTTCTTT	CASSLEGRTEAFF
-	-	TRBV7-9	TRBJ1-1	TGTGCCAGCAGCCTACTAGATAGGCCCAACACTGAAGCTTTCTTT	CASSLLDRPNTEAFF
TRBD2	many	TRBV12-3/TRBV12-4	TRBJ2-5	TGTGCCAGCAGTTTAGAACGTCTAGCGGGGGGCCTTGAGACCCAGTACTTC	CASSLERLAGGLETQYF
-	many	TRBV4-1	TRBJ2-1	TGCGCCAGCAGCCAAGAGGGTGGGGGTCGGATCAATGAGCAGTTCTTC	CASSQEGGGRINEQFF
-	-	TRBV2	TRBJ2-3	TGTGCCAGCACGGGGAGACGGCGGACTAGCACAGATACGCAGTATTTT	CASTGRRRTSTDTQYF
-	many	TRBV2	TRBJ2-2	TGTGCCAGCTCCACCTGGGGGACCGGGGAGCTGTTTTTT	CASSTWGTGELFF
TRBD2	many	TRBV29-1	TRBJ2-1	TGCAGCTTCAGACCCGGGACTAGTCCCAATGAGCAGTTCTTC	CSFRPGTSPNEQFF
TRBD1	many	TRBV29-1	TRBJ2-2	TGCAGCGTTAGGACAGGGGTGAACACCGGGGAGCTGTTTTTT	CSVRTGVNTGELFF
-	many	TRBV29-1	TRBJ1-1	TGCAGCGTTAAACCACGTGGCACTGAAGCTTTCTTT	CSVKPRGTEAFF
-	many	TRBV28	TRBJ2-7	TGTGCCAGCAGTTTACTCCGGGCCGAGCAGTACTTC	CASSLLRAEQYF
-	many	TRBV5-1	TRBJ2-6	TGCGCCAGCAGCAGGGCCCCATCATCTGGGGCCAACGTCCTGACTTTC	CASSRAPSSGANVLTF
-	many	TRBV7-6	TRBJ1-1	TGTGCCAGCAGCCCCCGGGGGGGCGGTGAAGCTTTCTTT	CASSPRGGGEAFF
-	few	TRBV5-1	TRBJ2-7	TGCGCCAGCAGCTTGGCCGGAGGGTTTAACAACGAGCAGTACTTC	CASSLAGGFNNEQYF
TRBD2	many	TRBV11-2	TRBJ2-5	TGTGCCAGCAGCTTCCGGGGGGGCCGGGAGACCCAGTACTTC	CASSFRGGRETQYF
TRBD1	many	TRBV12-3/TRBV12-4	TRBJ2-1	TGTGCCAGCAGCCCGACAGGGGGGTCCTACAATGAGCAGTTCTTC	CASSPTGGSYNEQFF
-	-	TRBV12-3/TRBV12-4	TRBJ2-2	TGTGCCCTGAGAGTCGGGGCACATATCAACACCGGGGAGCTGTTTTTT	CALRVGAHINTGELFF
-	many	TRBV7-9	TRBJ2-1	TGTGCCAGCAGCCCGGGAAACCCGGGAGCCTCCTACAATGAGCAGTTCTTC	CASSPGNPGASYNEQFF
-	many	TRBV28	TRBJ2-7	TGTGCCAGCATTACACCGGTGTCGGGAGAGCAGTACTTC	CASITPVSGEQYF
TRBD1	few	TRBV19	TRBJ1-4	TGTGCCAGTAGCTGGACAGGCGAAAAACTGTTTTTT	CASSWTGEKLFF
TRBD2	few	TRBV30	TRBJ2-2	TGTGCCTGGAAGGGACTAGCGGTTCGTGGGGAGCTGTTTTTT	CAWKGLAVRGELFF
-	many	TRBV7-6	TRBJ2-6	TGTGCCAGCAGCTATTCCGCCCGGGATCTAACCTCTGGGGCCAACGTCCTGACTTTC	CASSYSARDLTSGANVLTF
TRBD1	many	TRBV5-1	TRBJ2-5	TGCGCCAGCAGCTTCGGACAGGGTCAGGAGACCCAGTACTTC	CASSFGQGQETQYF
TRBD1	many	TRBV2	TRBJ1-1	TGTGCCAGCAGAGGACAGGGGGCCACTGAAGCTTTCTTT	CASRGQGATEAFF
-	few	TRBV18	TRBJ2-2	TGTGCCAGCTCACCATCGGGACGTTCGAACACCGGGGAGCTGTTTTTT	CASSPSGRSNTGELFF
TRBD2	-	TRBV7-8	TRBJ2-5	TGTGCCAGTAGCTCCCGGACTAGCTTGATTCGAGAGACCCAGTACTTC	CASSSRTSLIRETQYF
-	once	TRBV6-5	TRBJ1-1	TGTGCCAGCAGTGAAGCCGAGGTCCCTTGGCCACTTGAAGCTTTCTTT	CASSEAEVPWPLEAFF
-	-	TRBV3-1	TRBJ1-5	TGTGCCAGCAGCCAACCCAATCAGCCCCAGCATTTT	CASSQPNQPQHF
-	-	TRBV9	TRBJ2-2	TGTGCCAGCAGCGTAGGGAGCCCCGGGGAGCTGTTTTTT	CASSVGSPGELFF
TRBD1	many	TRBV29-1	TRBJ2-7	TGCAGCGTTGAAAAATCCGGGACAGGGTCCTCCGAGCAGTACTTC	CSVEKSGTGSSEQYF
-	many	TRBV2	TRBJ1-1	TGTGCCAGTGGGCCCCCTATGAAGGCTTTCTTT	CASGPPMKAFF
TRBD2	-	TRBV12-3/TRBV12-4	TRBJ2-1	TGTGCCAGCAGTTCCAGCGGGGGGGCCTACAATGAGCAGTTCTTC	CASSSSGGAYNEQFF
TRBD2	-	TRBV4-1	TRBJ2-7	TGCGCCAGCAGCCTACCCGCGGGGACTAGCTTGAACGAGCAGTACTTC	CASSLPAGTSLNEQYF
TRBD1	many	TRBV6-5	TRBJ1-1	TGTGCCAGCAGCCCGACAGGGTACACTGAAGCTTTCTTT	CASSPTGYTEAFF
-	many	TRBV18	TRBJ1-4	TGTGCCAGCTCACCCGGGGCCAATGAAAAACTGTTTTTT	CASSPGANEKLFF
TRBD2	-	TRBV28	TRBJ2-3	TGTGCCAGCAGTCCCGGACTAGCGTTTTCAGATACGCAGTATTTT	CASSPGLAFSDTQYF
-	-	TRBV28	TRBJ2-4	TGTGCCAGCAGTTCGATTCAGTACTTC	CASSSIQYF
-	many	TRBV2	TRBJ2-7	TGTGCCAGCAAATTCGGGGGAGGCGAGCAGTACTTC	CASKFGGGEQYF
-	many	TRBV5-1	TRBJ2-5	TGCGCCAGCAGCTTGGTGGCAGGGAATAGCCAAGAGACCCAGTACTTC	CASSLVAGNSQETQYF
-	many	TRBV24-1	TRBJ1-1	TGTGCCACCATGAAGGGGGCTGAAGCTTTCTTT	CATMKGAEAFF
-	many	TRBV7-9	TRBJ2-5	TGTGCCAGCAGCTTAGGTAGCCCCACGGAGACCCAGTACTTC	CASSLGSPTETQYF
-	-	TRBV5-4	TRBJ1-1	TGTGCCAGCAGCTTGGCCGCCAACACTGAAGCTTTCTTT	CASSLAANTEAFF
-	-	TRBV6-1	TRBJ2-2	TGTGCCACCCGCCGGGAACCCTACACCGGGGAGCTGTTTTTT	CATRREPYTGELFF
TRBD1	many	TRBV30	TRBJ1-1	TGTGCCTGGAGTGACACAGGGGGCTGGGACACTGGAGCTTTCTTT	CAWSDTGGWDTGAFF
-	few	TRBV5-1	TRBJ2-5	TGCGCCAGCAGCTTTTCGGGGAGCGAGACCCAGTACTTC	CASSFSGSETQYF
-	many	TRBV29-1	TRBJ2-3	TGCAGCGTTGCAGGTGGGGTACGCACAGATACGCAGTATTTT	CSVAGGVRTDTQYF
-	many	TRBV11-2	TRBJ1-1	TGTGCCAGCAGCTTAACCTCAGTGAACACTGAAGCTTTCTTT	CASSLTSVNTEAFF
TRBD1	few	TRBV6-6	TRBJ1-1	TGTGCCAGCAGGCCCCAGGGGGACTTGCTATCAGCTTTCTTT	CASRPQGDLLSAFF
-	many	TRBV28	TRBJ1-5	TGTGCCAGCAGTTTGTTAGCGTCAACCCAACCCCAGCATTTT	CASSLLASTQPQHF
-	many	TRBV10-3	TRBJ2-7	TGTGCCATCAGTAGGACCCCGGACTACGAGCAGTACTTC	CAISRTPDYEQYF
TRBD1	few	TRBV23-1	TRBJ1-1	TGCGCCAGCAGTCCGACGAGGGACAGGGGGAACACTGAAGCTTTCTTT	CASSPTRDRGNTEAFF
-	many	TRBV7-9	TRBJ2-1	TGTGCCAGCAGCTTGAACAATGAGCAGTTCTTC	CASSLNNEQFF
-	-	TRBV29-1	TRBJ1-1	TGCAGCGTGGGACCACGAAACACTGAAGCTTTCTTT	CSVGPRNTEAFF
-	many	TRBV7-8	TRBJ1-1	TGTGCCAGCAGCAAAGGGGCGGCGGGGACTGAAGCTTTCTTT	CASSKGAAGTEAFF
-	many	TRBV7-8	TRBJ2-7	TGTGCCAGCAGCTTAGTCGCGGGGGCCACCTACGAGCAGTACTTC	CASSLVAGATYEQYF